The 31 T cell receptor beta chains below come from one sample, sequenced in a study of cytomegalovirus exposure and HLA in healthy donors. The PCR employed 60 Vbeta primers together with 13 Jbeta primers. The table came from immunoSEQ multiplex PCR; TCRdb's copy has only in-frame clones and leaves some out. The sample has about 140,000 clones, 73% seen once; the top ten hold 1.3%. Material for sequencing was PBMCs. The receptors were gathered from a woman aged 40-49 years in good health and CMV-seronegative.

The count of this clone is one. This chain uses TRBV15 with TRBJ2-1; the match to TRBD1 covers 10 bases. This CDR3 is built from 17 residues. The ends lost 0 bases at V and 5 bases at J; junction bases unmatched: 7. Germline V lookup: CDR1 LNHNV, CDR2 YYDKDF (reference sequence). For the CDR3, the DNA is TGTGCCACCAGCAGAGACCCGGGACAGGGGCTGGACAATGAGCAGTTCTTC. Protein product: CATSRDPGQGLDNEQFF.

Points on this clone: This sample includes further DNA sequences coding for the same CDR3. The chain couples TRBV7-9 to TRBJ2-4, with 10 nucleotides matching TRBD1. CDR1 is SEHNR and CDR2 is FQNEAQ in the germline V gene (reference sequence). The CDR3 has 19 amino acids. Unmatched junction bases numbered 17, after V lost 5 bases and J lost 4 bases. The CDR3 protein is CASSIGQGVTGGLKNIQYF. CDR3 nucleotides: TGTGCCAGCAGCATCGGACAGGGGGTAACAGGTGGGCTAAAAAACATTCAGTACTTC.

This chain links TRBV28 with TRBJ1-2; 11 bases match TRBD1. CDR1 is MDHEN, CDR2 SYDVKM, per germline. This CDR3 is 16 amino acids long. The V segment lost 3 bases and the J segment 2 bases; nucleotides outside the gene matches: 5. CDR3 region: CASSLGGQGENYGYTF. The CDR3 DNA reads as TGTGCCAGCAGTTTGGGGGGACAGGGGGAGAACTATGGCTACACCTTC.

The chain joins TRBV7-3 to TRBJ2-3; 8 bases match TRBD1. The J segment lost 0 bases and the V segment lost 3 bases, leaving 2 bases of the junction unmatched. Germline assignment: CDR1 SGHTA and CDR2 FQGTGA. The CDR3 length is 15 residues. In DNA, the CDR3 is TGTGCCAGCAGCTTGACAGGGGTCAGCACAGATACGCAGTATTTT. This translates into CASSLTGVSTDTQYF. Full variable domain (missing parts from reference TRBV7-3 and TRBJ2-3): GAGVSQTPSNKVTEKGKYVELRCDPISGHTALYWYRQSLGQGPEFLIYFQGTGAADDSGLPNDRFFAVRPEGSVSTLKIQRTERGDSAVYLCASSLTGVSTDTQYFGPGTRLTVL.

The chain is built from TRBV7-9 and TRBJ2-2; unclear D gene. CDR1 is SEHNR and CDR2 is FQNEAQ in the germline V gene (reference sequence). The CDR3 is made up of 15 amino acids. Between the trimmed V and J ends, which lost 5 bases and 0 bases, there was a span of 10 bases. DNA of the CDR3: TGTGCCAGCAGCCCCCCCGCGGCGAACACCGGGGAGCTGTTTTTT. Its translation: CASSPPAANTGELFF.

This chain connects TRBV4-2 to TRBJ1-5; the match to TRBD1 covers 10 bases. With V trimmed by 1 base and J by 2 bases, 2 bases remained unmatched. Germline V lookup: CDR1 LGHNA, CDR2 YNFKEQ. The CDR3 spans 16 residues. The CDR3 sequence is CASSQVGTGGNQPQHF. In nucleotides, the CDR3 is TGTGCCAGCAGCCAAGTCGGGACAGGGGGCAATCAGCCCCAGCATTTT.

The chain links TRBV5-1 to TRBJ2-3; 8 bases are shared with TRBD2. This CDR3 is 14 amino acids long. V trimming: 6 bases; J trimming: 2 bases; junction bases outside the gene matches: 5. Germline CDR1 SGHRS, CDR2 YFSETQ. CDR3 region: CASTAGAYTDTQYF. CDR3 coding DNA: TGCGCCAGCACAGCGGGGGCCTACACAGATACGCAGTATTTT.

This clone was counted only a few times. The rearrangement links TRBV28 to TRBJ1-1; possible D gene TRBD1, 5 bases. Germline lookup yields CDR1 MDHEN and CDR2 SYDVKM. V was trimmed by 7 bases and J by 8 bases, leaving 17 bases between them. The CDR3 covers 13 residues. CDR3 sequence: CASTHTTTGEAFF. Written as DNA, the CDR3 is TGTGCCAGCACCCACACGACCACAGGAGAAGCTTTCTTT.

This rearrangement joins TRBV6-1 to TRBJ1-1; no clear D gene. Germline V gene sequence: CDR1 MNHNS, CDR2 SASEGT. The V gene lost 6 bases and the J gene lost 6 bases, with 8 bases spanning the gap. The CDR3 loop spans 11 amino acids. The CDR3 nucleotides are TGTGCCAGCAGGCGGTTGCCTGAAGCTTTCTTT. This gives the protein CASRRLPEAFF.

The chain has TRBV5-8 and TRBJ2-1; 8 bases fit TRBD1. The V and J ends lost 6 bases and 4 bases, in that order; junction bases with no gene match: 9. Germline CDR1 is SGHTS and CDR2 is YDEGEE. There are 15 residues in the CDR3. The CDR3 here is CASILPGQAYNEQFF. The DNA for the CDR3 is TGTGCCAGCATCCTACCGGGACAGGCTTACAATGAGCAGTTCTTC.

CDR3 in amino acids: CASSGESYNEQFF. The CDR3 coding sequence is TGTGCCAGCAGCGGGGAGTCCTACAATGAGCAGTTCTTC. The rearrangement joins TRBV2 to TRBJ2-1, with D tentatively TRBD2 (5 bases). This CDR3 spans 13 amino acids. Germline CDR1 reads SNHLY; CDR2 reads FYNNEI. V gave up 6 bases and J gave up 1 base, with 7 bases separating them.

The chain combines TRBV5-4 with TRBJ1-2, with 10 nucleotides matching TRBD1. The CDR3 length is 14 residues. Germline V gene lookup returns CDR1 SGHNT and CDR2 YYREEE (reference sequence). The ends lost 1 base at V and 6 bases at J; junction bases unmatched: 3. The CDR3 nucleotides read TGTGCCAGCAGCTTGTTCGGGACAGGGGATGGCTACACCTTC. Its protein is CASSLFGTGDGYTF. The whole variable domain, filled in from reference TRBV5-4 and TRBJ1-2, reads ETGVTQSPTHLIKTRGQQVTLRCSSQSGHNTVSWYQQALGQGPQFIFQYYREEENGRGNFPPRFSGLQFPNYSSELNVNALELDDSALYLCASSLFGTGDGYTFGSGTRLTVV.

The V and J genes are TRBV9 and TRBJ1-5, with no clear D. CDR1 and CDR2 (germline): SGDLS, YYNGEE. The CDR3 is made up of 13 amino acids. V was pared by 0 bases and J by 5 bases, with 6 bases between. The CDR3 nucleotides read TGTGCCAGCAGCGTAGGTCCTCATCAGCCCCAGCATTTT. Encoded protein: CASSVGPHQPQHF.

This chain uses TRBV27 with TRBJ2-7; possible D gene TRBD1, 6 bases. The CDR3 has 18 residues. CDR1 is MNHEY, CDR2 SMNVEV, per germline (reference sequence). V dropped 6 bases and J dropped 4 bases, with 28 bases sitting between them. This CDR3 reads CASSRSRTVRGFSYEQYV. The CDR3 nucleotides read TGTGCCAGCAGCCGGTCCAGGACAGTACGTGGATTCAGTTACGAGCAGTACGTC.

The chain links TRBV5-1 to TRBJ2-3; 8 bases map to TRBD2. V lost 4 bases, J lost 6 bases, and 10 bases stayed unmatched. Germline assignment: CDR1 SGHRS and CDR2 YFSETQ. The CDR3 runs to 15 residues. CDR3 region: CASSPGTSGLDTQYF. Written as DNA, the CDR3 is TGCGCCAGCAGCCCGGGGACTAGTGGGTTGGATACGCAGTATTTT.

The chain is built from TRBV6-1 and TRBJ2-3; tentative D call: TRBD1 (6 bases). V was shortened by 5 bases and J by 7 bases, with 13 bases between the two germline ends. Germline assignment: CDR1 MNHNS and CDR2 SASEGT. This CDR3 spans 13 amino acids. The DNA of the CDR3 is TGTGCCAGCAGTACCTACAGGGCCAATACGCAGTATTTT. Protein product: CASSTYRANTQYF.

The V call is TRBV5-4, the J call TRBJ2-2; 8 nucleotides line up with TRBD1. The CDR3 sequence is 15 residues long. CDR1 is SGHNT, CDR2 YYREEE, per germline (reference sequence). Losses at the gene ends were 5 bases for V and 5 bases for J; bases not matched to a gene: 8. The CDR3, as DNA: TGTGCCAGCAGGTGGCAGGGGGCTATGACCGGGGAGCTGTTTTTT. This encodes CASRWQGAMTGELFF.

J is TRBJ1-1 and V is TRBV27, with TRBD1 as a possible D gene (5 bases). The CDR3 has 15 amino acids. The V gene's germline CDR1 is MNHEY and CDR2 SMNVEV (reference sequence). With 7 bases removed from V and 1 base from J, the gap between germline ends came to 16 bases. The CDR3 sequence is CASKKGISTNTEAFF. DNA for the CDR3: TGTGCCAGCAAAAAGGGGATCTCCACGAACACTGAAGCTTTCTTT.

This rearrangement joins TRBV28 to TRBJ1-1, with D maybe TRBD1 (6 bases). CDR1 is MDHEN, CDR2 SYDVKM, per germline. V gave up 5 bases and J gave up 5 bases, with 18 bases separating them. The CDR3 is 15 residues long. DNA for the CDR3: TGTGCCAGCAGTACGTACAGGGCAGGTAGGACTGAAGCTTTCTTT. Protein sequence: CASSTYRAGRTEAFF. The entire variable domain, with the rest obtained from reference TRBV28 and TRBJ1-1, is as follows: DVKVTQSSRYLVKRTGEKVFLECVQDMDHENMFWYRQDPGLGLRLIYFSYDVKMKEKGDIPEGYSVSREKKERFSLILESASTNQTSMYLCASSTYRAGRTEAFFGQGTRLTVV.

This clone was counted only a few times. This sequence joins TRBV4-1 and TRBJ2-6; D is perhaps TRBD1 (7 bases). CDR3 length: 16 residues. Trimming removed 6 bases from V and 4 bases from J, with 16 bases in between. The V gene's germline CDR1 is MGHRA and CDR2 YSYEKL. DNA of the CDR3: TGCGCCAGCAGGGACCAGGGGGACTTCGGGGCCAACGTCCTGACTTTC. This codes for CASRDQGDFGANVLTF.

The chain recombines TRBV7-2 with TRBJ2-3; perhaps TRBD2 as D (7 bases). Germline V gives CDR1 SGHTA, CDR2 FQGNSA. Trimming removed 1 base at V and 4 bases at J, with 12 bases between. The CDR3 is 15 amino acids. In DNA, the CDR3 is TGTGCCAGCAGCTTAGTGGGGGGGCCTCCAGATACGCAGTATTTT. It encodes CASSLVGGPPDTQYF.

This clone was counted a few times. The chain is built from TRBV7-8 and TRBJ1-2; 7 nucleotides line up with TRBD1. Germline V gene lookup returns CDR1 SGHVS and CDR2 FQNEAQ. Losses at the gene ends were 2 bases for V and 4 bases for J; bases not matched to a gene: 7. The CDR3 is 15 residues long. CDR3 protein: CASSLRETGLYGYTF. As DNA, the CDR3 is TGTGCCAGCAGCTTAAGAGAGACAGGGCTCTATGGCTACACCTTC.

The J gene is TRBJ1-1, the V gene TRBV7-3, with D perhaps TRBD1 (6 bases). V was shortened by 2 bases and J by 5 bases, with 15 bases between the two germline ends. The CDR3 spans 15 residues. Germline V CDR1 and CDR2: SGHTA, FQGTGA. The CDR3 reads CASSLGGGGRTEAFF. CDR3 DNA sequence: TGTGCCAGCAGCTTAGGGGGAGGGGGAAGGACTGAAGCTTTCTTT.

This chain links TRBV5-6 with TRBJ2-3; 11 nucleotides align to TRBD2. Unmatched junction bases numbered 0, after V lost 0 bases and J lost 3 bases. This CDR3 has 15 amino acids. Germline values: CDR1 SGHDT, CDR2 YYEEEE. The CDR3: CASSLGLAGTDTQYF. As DNA, the CDR3 is TGTGCCAGCAGCTTGGGACTAGCGGGGACAGATACGCAGTATTTT.

The chain joins TRBV10-3 to TRBJ2-5; 8 nucleotides agree with TRBD2. This CDR3 is built from 15 residues. After removal of 6 bases from V and 1 base from J, the junction contained 7 bases not matched to a gene. Germline CDR1 ENHRY, CDR2 SYGVKD. DNA for the CDR3: TGTGCCATCAGCCCCAGCGGGGGAGCCCAAGAGACCCAGTACTTC. Its translation: CAISPSGGAQETQYF.

The V call is TRBV5-4, the J call TRBJ1-4; a possible D gene is TRBD1 (6 bases). From germline, CDR1 is SGHNT and CDR2 YYREEE (reference sequence). The V gene lost 4 bases and the J gene lost 3 bases, with 13 bases spanning the gap. This CDR3 spans 15 amino acids. The CDR3 DNA reads as TGTGCCAGCAGCCGAAAGGACAGCCCTAATGAAAAACTGTTTTTT. It specifies CASSRKDSPNEKLFF.

The CDR3 DNA is TGTGCCAGCAGTGTACAGGGTTGGAGCACTGAAGCTTTCTTT. As protein: CASSVQGWSTEAFF. The chain carries TRBV25-1 and TRBJ1-1; possibly TRBD1 for D (6 bases). Germline V gene sequence: CDR1 MGHDK, CDR2 SYGVNS. Between the trimmed V and J ends, which lost 4 bases and 4 bases, there was a span of 13 bases. The CDR3 is 14 residues long.

This clone appeared a few times. V usage is TRBV5-1 and J usage is TRBJ1-3, with D perhaps TRBD1 (6 bases). The CDR3 is 15 residues long. V lost 4 bases to trimming and J lost 0 bases, with 11 bases between them. Germline CDR1 is SGHRS and CDR2 is YFSETQ. The CDR3 protein is CASSPDRSSGNTIYF. DNA for the CDR3: TGCGCCAGCAGCCCGGACAGAAGCTCTGGAAACACCATATATTTT.

The CDR3 sequence: CASSLARGGTYEQYF. CDR3 sequence (DNA): TGTGCCAGCAGCTTAGCGCGAGGCGGGACCTACGAGCAGTACTTC. V is TRBV7-9 and J is TRBJ2-7, with D possibly matching TRBD2 (6 bases). The CDR3 is 15 residues long. Deletions cut 0 bases from V and 2 bases from J, with 11 bases between. The germline V gene encodes CDR1 SEHNR and CDR2 FQNEAQ (reference sequence).

V and J are TRBV10-3 and TRBJ2-3; TRBD2 agrees at 11 bases. This CDR3 has 15 residues. Trimming removed 2 bases from V and 5 bases from J; junction bases left unmatched: 3. Germline V gene sequence: CDR1 ENHRY, CDR2 SYGVKD. The CDR3 nucleotides are TGTGCCATCAGTGAGACTAGCGGGGGAATAGATACGCAGTATTTT. Translated: CAISETSGGIDTQYF.

This rearrangement joins TRBV7-2 to TRBJ2-6; 9 bases line up with TRBD1. CDR3 size: 16 residues. V dropped 6 bases and J dropped 1; count of bases not matched to a gene: 4. Germline V CDR1 and CDR2: SGHTA, FQGNSA. The CDR3 sequence is CASSLQGASGANVLTF. CDR3 in DNA: TGTGCCAGCAGTCTACAGGGGGCGTCTGGGGCCAACGTCCTGACTTTC.